These 15 T cell receptor beta chains originate from one sample sequenced in a study of shared clonotypes between healthy human individuals. Measured with immunoSEQ multiplex PCR; TCRdb has only the in-frame clones, and not every one. The sample includes some 500,000 clones, about 96% seen only once; the top ten take 0.05% to 0.08%. The specimen was naive CD4+ T cells sorted from blood. Subset noted: CD45RA+ positively selected. Receptors originate from a woman between 25 and 40 years old in good health.

This chain joins TRBV7-9 and TRBJ2-5; the D is unclear. V lost 1 base to trimming and J lost 5 bases, with 5 bases between them. The CDR3 extends over 12 amino acids. Germline V CDR1 and CDR2: SEHNR, FQNEAQ (reference sequence). The CDR3 DNA reads as TGTGCCAGCAGCTTAGAGTTGGAGACCCAGTACTTC. Protein product: CASSLELETQYF.

CDR3 coding DNA: TGTGCCAGCAGCACGAGGACCGGATCCCAAAAACTGTTTTTT. It codes for CASSTRTGSQKLFF. The chain joins TRBV7-8 to TRBJ1-4; no firm D call. This CDR3 spans 14 amino acids. V lost 5 bases and J lost 9, with 16 bases in between. The germline gives CDR1 SGHVS, CDR2 FQNEAQ.

The J gene is TRBJ2-7, the V gene TRBV6-6; the match to TRBD2 covers 9 bases. The V segment lost 5 bases and the J segment 3 bases; nucleotides outside the gene matches: 8. From germline, CDR1 is MNHNY and CDR2 SVGAGI (reference sequence). The CDR3 is made up of 15 amino acids. The CDR3 bases are TGTGCCAGCAGTCTAGATCCTAGCGGGAACTACGAGCAGTACTTC. The encoded protein is CASSLDPSGNYEQYF.

V is TRBV28 and J is TRBJ2-7, with a possible D match to TRBD2 (5 bases). The germline V gene has CDR1 MDHEN and CDR2 SYDVKM. The CDR3 consists of 15 residues. Trimming removed 2 bases at V and 2 bases at J, with 13 bases between. The CDR3 loop is CASSLPASSPYEQYF. In DNA form, the CDR3 reads TGTGCCAGCAGTTTACCGGCTAGCAGCCCCTACGAGCAGTACTTC. Together with reference TRBV28 and TRBJ2-7, the CDR3 gives the full variable domain: DVKVTQSSRYLVKRTGEKVFLECVQDMDHENMFWYRQDPGLGLRLIYFSYDVKMKEKGDIPEGYSVSREKKERFSLILESASTNQTSMYLCASSLPASSPYEQYFGPGTRLTVT.

V gene TRBV5-1 combines with J gene TRBJ2-3; 9 bases line up with TRBD1. Germline V gives CDR1 SGHRS, CDR2 YFSETQ. V dropped 0 bases and J dropped 0; count of bases not matched to a gene: 11. The CDR3 is 19 residues long. DNA of the CDR3: TGCGCCAGCAGCTTGGCCCGGGACAGGGTTTTTACAAGCACAGATACGCAGTATTTT. Encoded protein: CASSLARDRVFTSTDTQYF.

About this clone: The same CDR3 arises from other DNA sequences in this sample as well. The chain links TRBV28 to TRBJ2-5; the D gene is possibly TRBD2 (7 bases). The ends were cut back, 1 base at V and 3 bases at J, with 9 bases in the middle. The germline gives CDR1 MDHEN, CDR2 SYDVKM. This CDR3 spans 14 amino acids. CDR3 in amino acids: CASSLLGGEETQYF. The DNA of the CDR3 is TGTGCCAGCAGTTTATTAGGGGGGGAAGAGACCCAGTACTTC. The full variable domain, completed using reference TRBV28 and TRBJ2-5, is DVKVTQSSRYLVKRTGEKVFLECVQDMDHENMFWYRQDPGLGLRLIYFSYDVKMKEKGDIPEGYSVSREKKERFSLILESASTNQTSMYLCASSLLGGEETQYFGPGTRLLVL.

The J gene is TRBJ2-1, the V gene TRBV7-2; D gene ambiguous. Germline V CDR1 and CDR2: SGHTA, FQGNSA. This CDR3 is 13 amino acids long. Trimming took 5 bases from V and 9 from J, leaving 14 bases between them. The CDR3, as DNA: TGTGCCAGCAGCCCTAGAGTCGAGTGTGAGCAGTTCTTC. This encodes CASSPRVECEQFF.

About this clone: Other nucleotide sequences in the sample specify the same CDR3. This chain connects TRBV11-2 to TRBJ2-7; TRBD2 matches at 10 bases. V lost 1 base, J lost 2 bases, and 2 bases stayed unmatched. Germline V gives CDR1 SGHAT, CDR2 FQNNGV. This CDR3 is 15 amino acids long. The CDR3: CASSLALAGAYEQYF. CDR3 in DNA: TGTGCCAGCAGCTTAGCCCTAGCGGGGGCCTACGAGCAGTACTTC.

The chain has TRBV29-1 and TRBJ2-4; D ambiguous. V was shortened by 6 bases and J by 0 bases, with 18 bases between the two germline ends. CDR3 length equals 16 residues. Germline V gene data show CDR1 as SQVTM and CDR2 as ANQGSEA. The CDR3 region has the DNA TGCAGCGTGGGTCGGCTGGACCCCTTAGCCAAAAACATTCAGTACTTC. Residues: CSVGRLDPLAKNIQYF.

The J gene is TRBJ2-7, the V gene TRBV27; TRBD1 aligns across 9 bases. Germline V gene lookup returns CDR1 MNHEY and CDR2 SMNVEV (reference sequence). The CDR3 is 16 residues long. V was pared by 8 bases and J by 0 bases, with 11 bases of the junction left unmatched. CDR3 coding DNA: TGTGCCAGCCGTCGTGACAGGGGGGCTAGCTCCTACGAGCAGTACTTC. Translating it yields CASRRDRGASSYEQYF.

The chain combines TRBV5-5 with TRBJ1-1; possibly TRBD1 for D (5 bases). Germline lookup yields CDR1 SGHKS and CDR2 YYEKEE (reference sequence). V lost 1 base to trimming and J lost 2 bases, with 15 bases between them. The CDR3 is made up of 16 amino acids. The CDR3 DNA follows: TGTGCCAGCAGCTTGAGGGGCGATTCTACTAACACTGAAGCTTTCTTT. Translated, it gives CASSLRGDSTNTEAFF.

The gene calls are TRBV6-5 and TRBJ2-1; D may match TRBD1 or TRBD2 (5 bases each). The CDR3 has 14 residues. Trimming removed 7 bases at V and 10 bases at J, with 20 bases between. Germline CDR1 reads MNHEY; CDR2 reads SVGAGI. This CDR3 is CASMGDRQGTEQFF. The CDR3 coding sequence is TGTGCCAGCATGGGGGACCGTCAAGGCACCGAGCAGTTCTTC.

V gene TRBV7-9 combines with J gene TRBJ1-2; 7 bases are shared with TRBD1. CDR1 and CDR2 (germline): SEHNR, FQNEAQ (reference sequence). The CDR3 runs 14 residues. The ends lost 5 bases at V and 0 bases at J; junction bases unmatched: 3. CDR3 sequence: CASSRGQTNYGYTF. In DNA form, the CDR3 reads TGTGCCAGCAGCAGGGGACAGACTAACTATGGCTACACCTTC.

This chain connects TRBV15 to TRBJ1-3, with D perhaps TRBD1 (6 bases). The V end was cut by 6 bases, the J end by 4 bases, with 13 bases between. The germline V gene encodes CDR1 LNHNV and CDR2 YYDKDF (reference sequence). CDR3 length equals 14 residues. CDR3 nucleotides: TGTGCCACCAGTGCTACAGGGCGAGGAAACACCATATATTTT. Protein sequence: CATSATGRGNTIYF.

This chain links TRBV19 with TRBJ2-7, with D perhaps matching TRBD2 (6 bases). The CDR3 sequence is 15 residues long. The germline gives CDR1 LNHDA, CDR2 SQIVND (reference sequence). V was pared by 6 bases and J by 2 bases, with 17 bases between. CDR3 nucleotide sequence: TGTGCCAGTAGCAAGGCTGGCGGGAATGCCTACGAGCAGTACTTC. It is translated as CASSKAGGNAYEQYF.